The 15 T cell receptor beta chains given below trace back to one sample, sequenced in a study of cytomegalovirus exposure and HLA in healthy donors. Some clones are missing from TCRdb's copy, which holds only in-frame ones; the method was immunoSEQ multiplex PCR. The sample records roughly 130,000 clones, almost 90% being singletons. The sample taken for sequencing was PBMCs. All receptors come from a man aged 30 to 39 in good health and CMV-seronegative.

The V and J genes are TRBV7-2 and TRBJ2-7; TRBD1 might be the D (5 bases). Trimming removed 5 bases at V and 1 base at J, with 9 bases between. This CDR3 has 13 amino acids. Looked up from germline, CDR1 is SGHTA and CDR2 is FQGNSA. CDR3 region: CASSRQNSYEQYF. The CDR3, as DNA: TGTGCCAGCAGCCGACAGAATTCCTACGAGCAGTACTTC. The full variable domain, its missing parts supplied by reference TRBV7-2 and TRBJ2-7, is GAGVSQSPSNKVTEKGKDVELRCDPISGHTALYWYRQSLGQGLEFLIYFQGNSAPDKSGLPSDRFSAERTGGSVSTLTIQRTQQEDSAVYLCASSRQNSYEQYFGPGTRLTVT.

V usage is TRBV4-1 and J usage is TRBJ1-1; 10 nucleotides agree with TRBD1. The junction had 11 bases not matched to a gene; V was cut back by 4 bases and J by 6 bases. CDR1 and CDR2 (germline): MGHRA, YSYEKL. The CDR3 is 16 amino acids. The CDR3: CASSPTGGYFDAEAFF. The CDR3 coding sequence is TGCGCCAGCAGCCCGACAGGGGGCTATTTTGACGCTGAAGCTTTCTTT.

V is TRBV7-9 and J is TRBJ2-7; a possible D gene is TRBD1 (5 bases). The V and J ends lost 2 bases and 3 bases respectively, with 11 bases between them. The CDR3 runs to 14 residues. CDR1 and CDR2 from the germline V gene are SEHNR and FQNEAQ (reference sequence). The CDR3 region has the DNA TGTGCCAGCAGCTTAAGCAGGGCCGACTACGAGCAGTACTTC. Residues: CASSLSRADYEQYF. The entire variable domain, with the rest obtained from reference TRBV7-9 and TRBJ2-7, is as follows: DTGVSQNPRHKITKRGQNVTFRCDPISEHNRLYWYRQTLGQGPEFLTYFQNEAQLEKSRLLSDRFSAERPKGSFSTLEIQRTEQGDSAMYLCASSLSRADYEQYFGPGTRLTVT.

J is TRBJ1-1 and V is TRBV5-1; 7 bases line up with TRBD1. This CDR3 has 17 amino acids. The V gene end was trimmed by 0 bases and the J gene end by 0 bases; junction bases not matched to a gene: 8. Germline CDR1 and CDR2: SGHRS and YFSETQ. CDR3 DNA sequence: TGCGCCAGCAGCTTGGCCGGGACAGACTTCATGAACACTGAAGCTTTCTTT. Translated: CASSLAGTDFMNTEAFF.

The chain is built from TRBV5-1 and TRBJ2-2, with D hard to call. CDR1 is SGHRS, CDR2 YFSETQ, per germline. CDR3 size: 16 residues. V was cut by 0 bases and J by 4 bases, with 13 bases left in between. CDR3 residues: CASSLVLRLSTGELFF. The CDR3 DNA is TGCGCCAGCAGCTTGGTCCTCCGACTTTCCACCGGGGAGCTGTTTTTT.

The CDR3 nucleotides read TGTGCCAGCAAACCGGGACTAGCCAACAATGAGCAGTTCTTC. It translates to CASKPGLANNEQFF. J is TRBJ2-1 and V is TRBV7-3; 9 bases are shared with TRBD2. Germline loops: CDR1 SGHTA, CDR2 FQGTGA. V was clipped by 7 bases and J by 5 bases; unmatched bases: 6. This CDR3 has 14 residues.

There are a few counts of this clone. The gene calls are TRBV5-1 and TRBJ2-2; D uncertain. V dropped 4 bases and J dropped 1 base, with 11 bases sitting between them. This CDR3 has 15 amino acids. Germline-derived CDR1 and CDR2 are SGHRS and YFSETQ. Here the CDR3 reads CASSQIPGNTGELFF. As DNA, the CDR3 is TGCGCCAGCAGCCAGATTCCAGGGAACACCGGGGAGCTGTTTTTT.

The rearrangement uses TRBV7-8 and TRBJ1-6; possible D gene TRBD1, 5 bases. Trimming removed 2 bases from V and 6 bases from J, with 8 bases in between. CDR3 length: 14 residues. Germline CDR1 reads SGHVS; CDR2 reads FQNEAQ. The chain's CDR3 is CASSLSDTNSPLHF. The DNA for the CDR3 is TGTGCCAGCAGCTTATCGGACACTAATTCACCCCTCCACTTT.

This clone came up a few times. The chain couples TRBV2 to TRBJ1-2; D is undetermined. The germline CDR1 and CDR2 sequences are SNHLY and FYNNEI. This CDR3 has 17 amino acids. Trimming pared 1 base from V and 5 bases from J, leaving 20 bases between. CDR3: CASSEDGYSGLEYGYTF. CDR3 coding DNA: TGTGCCAGCAGTGAAGATGGGTACAGCGGCCTCGAATATGGCTACACCTTC.

V usage is TRBV4-2 and J usage is TRBJ2-7, with D unresolved. Trimming shortened V by 1 base and J by 3 bases, and 10 bases separated the two germline ends. Germline CDR1 is LGHNA and CDR2 is YNFKEQ. CDR3 size: 14 residues. This CDR3 is CASSQGLGGYEQYF. Written as DNA, the CDR3 is TGTGCCAGCAGCCAAGGGCTAGGTGGCTACGAGCAGTACTTC.

The chain uses TRBV4-1 and TRBJ2-7; no definite D call. Germline V CDR1 and CDR2: MGHRA, YSYEKL. CDR3 length equals 14 residues. Deletions cut 1 base from V and 2 bases from J, with 9 bases between. The CDR3 protein is CASSQVGTTYEQYF. The CDR3 DNA reads as TGCGCCAGCAGCCAAGTCGGCACTACCTACGAGCAGTACTTC.

This chain joins TRBV20-1 and TRBJ2-3, with no clear D. Trimming shortened V by 4 bases and J by 10 bases, and 9 bases separated the two germline ends. This CDR3 has 10 amino acids. CDR1 and CDR2 (germline): DFQATT, SNEGSKA (reference sequence). CDR3: CSANPNPQYF. The CDR3 DNA reads TGCAGTGCTAATCCCAATCCGCAGTATTTT.

CDR3 in DNA: TGTGCCTGGAGTGTACAGGGACCCACTGAAGCTTTCTTT. Encoded protein: CAWSVQGPTEAFF. This chain links TRBV30 with TRBJ1-1; tentative D call: TRBD1 (6 bases). Trimming took 0 bases from V and 4 from J, leaving 9 bases between them. Germline CDR1 and CDR2: GTSNPN and SVGIG (reference sequence). The CDR3 is 13 residues long.

The chain employs TRBV6-5 and TRBJ1-4; no reliable D call. Trimming took 2 bases from V and 0 from J, leaving 4 bases between them. CDR1 is MNHEY and CDR2 is SVGAGI in the germline V gene. The CDR3 spans 14 residues. CDR3 DNA sequence: TGTGCCAGCAGTTACAGCGCAACTAATGAAAAACTGTTTTTT. Translated: CASSYSATNEKLFF.

This chain joins TRBV30 and TRBJ2-7; maybe TRBD1 (6 bases). V lost 4 bases to trimming and J lost 6 bases, with 16 bases between them. The CDR3 runs to 13 residues. Germline V gene sequence: CDR1 GTSNPN, CDR2 SVGIG (reference sequence). In nucleotides, the CDR3 is TGTGCCTGGACGGGTCAGGGGCAGGCCGAGCAGTACTTC. This codes for CAWTGQGQAEQYF.